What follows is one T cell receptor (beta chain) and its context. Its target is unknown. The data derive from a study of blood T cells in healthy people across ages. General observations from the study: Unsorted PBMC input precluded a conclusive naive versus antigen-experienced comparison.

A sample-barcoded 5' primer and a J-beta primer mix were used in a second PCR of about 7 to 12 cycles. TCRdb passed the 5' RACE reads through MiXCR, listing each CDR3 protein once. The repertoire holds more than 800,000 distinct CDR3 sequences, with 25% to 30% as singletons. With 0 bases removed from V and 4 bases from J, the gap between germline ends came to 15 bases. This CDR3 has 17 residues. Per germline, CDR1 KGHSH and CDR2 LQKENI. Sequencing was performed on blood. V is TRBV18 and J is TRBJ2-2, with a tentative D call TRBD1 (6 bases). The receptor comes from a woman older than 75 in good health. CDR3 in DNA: TGTGCCAGCTCACCACCTTTAACAGGGTTGGGCACCGGGGAGCTGTTTTTT. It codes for CASSPPLTGLGTGELFF.